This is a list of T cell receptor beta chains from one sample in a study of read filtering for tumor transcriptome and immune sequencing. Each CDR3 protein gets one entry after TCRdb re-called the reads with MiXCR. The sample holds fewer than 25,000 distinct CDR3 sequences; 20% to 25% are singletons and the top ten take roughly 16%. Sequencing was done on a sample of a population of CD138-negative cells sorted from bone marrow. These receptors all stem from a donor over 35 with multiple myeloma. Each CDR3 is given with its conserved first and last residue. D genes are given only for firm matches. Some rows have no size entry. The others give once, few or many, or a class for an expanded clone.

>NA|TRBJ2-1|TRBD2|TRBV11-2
CGSSPLAGGGGEQFF
TGTGGCAGCAGCCCCTTAGCGGGGGGGGGAGGAGAGCAGTTCTTC
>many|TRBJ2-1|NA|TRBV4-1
CASSQVRLVKYNEQFF
TGCGCCAGCAGCCAAGTTCGACTAGTCAAATACAATGAGCAGTTCTTC
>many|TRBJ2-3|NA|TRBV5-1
CASSPPGDTQYF
TGCGCCAGCAGCCCTCCGGGGGACACGCAGTATTTT
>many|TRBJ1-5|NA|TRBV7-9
CASSPDSNQPQHF
TGTGCCAGCAGCCCGGACTCGAATCAGCCCCAGCATTTT
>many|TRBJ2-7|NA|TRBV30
CAWSPNSYEQYF
TGTGCCTGGAGTCCGAATTCCTACGAGCAGTACTTC
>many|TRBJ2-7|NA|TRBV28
CASSLGIGSEQYF
TGTGCCAGCAGTTTGGGGATAGGTTCCGAGCAGTACTTC
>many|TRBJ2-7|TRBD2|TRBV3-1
CASSQDPAGGGQYF
TGTGCCAGCAGCCAAGATCCAGCGGGAGGAGGGCAGTACTTC
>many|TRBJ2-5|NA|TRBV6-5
CASSRPAGRGQETQYF
TGTGCCAGCAGTCGACCGGCGGGGAGAGGACAAGAGACCCAGTACTTC
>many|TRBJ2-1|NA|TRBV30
CAWRVPPGEQFF
TGTGCCTGGAGGGTCCCGCCGGGTGAGCAGTTCTTC
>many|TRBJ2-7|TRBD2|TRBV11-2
CASSPRLAGVGEQYF
TGTGCCAGCAGCCCCCGACTAGCGGGAGTTGGCGAGCAGTACTTC
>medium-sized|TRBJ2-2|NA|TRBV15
CATSREAENTGELFF
TGTGCCACCAGCAGAGAGGCAGAAAACACCGGGGAGCTGTTTTTT
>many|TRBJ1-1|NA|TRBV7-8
CASSQDGDTEAFF
TGTGCCAGCAGCCAGGACGGGGACACTGAAGCTTTCTTT
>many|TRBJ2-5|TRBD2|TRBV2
CASSVLAGGPRETQYF
TGTGCCAGCAGTGTGCTAGCGGGAGGGCCGAGGGAGACCCAGTACTTC
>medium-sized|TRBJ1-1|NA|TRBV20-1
CSARDYTRALNTEAFF
TGCAGTGCTAGAGATTATACTCGAGCGTTGAACACTGAAGCTTTCTTT
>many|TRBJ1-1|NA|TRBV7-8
CASSPTGNTEAFF
TGTGCCAGCAGCCCCACAGGGAACACTGAAGCTTTCTTT
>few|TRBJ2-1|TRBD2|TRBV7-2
CASSGGTRGSPNDQFF
TGTGCCAGCAGTGGAGGGACTCGCGGGAGCCCCAATGATCAGTTCTTC
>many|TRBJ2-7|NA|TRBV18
CASSLTREDNEQYF
TGTGCCAGCTCCCTGACCAGGGAAGACAACGAGCAGTACTTC
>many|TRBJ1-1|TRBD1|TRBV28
CASSLVEGQKAFF
TGTGCCAGCAGTTTGGTCGAGGGACAGAAAGCTTTCTTT
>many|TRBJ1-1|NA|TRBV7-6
CASSLTWNTEAFF
TGTGCCAGCAGCTTAACTTGGAACACTGAAGCTTTCTTT
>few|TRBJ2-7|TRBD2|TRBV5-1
CASSLSPIRAGGPSEQYF
TGCGCCAGCAGCTTGTCCCCTATTCGAGCGGGAGGGCCGAGCGAGCAGTACTTC
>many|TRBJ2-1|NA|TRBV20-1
CSARVTPSPYNEQFF
TGCAGTGCTAGAGTAACCCCTTCCCCATACAATGAGCAGTTCTTC
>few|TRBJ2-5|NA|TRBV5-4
CASSPGRGRETQYF
TGTGCCAGCAGCCCGGGCCGAGGGAGGGAGACCCAGTACTTC
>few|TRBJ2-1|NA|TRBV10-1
CASSESSPMYYNEQFF
TGCGCCAGCAGTGAGTCTAGCCCGATGTATTACAATGAGCAGTTCTTC
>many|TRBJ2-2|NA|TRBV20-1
CSARDLLGTQYTGELFF
TGCAGTGCTAGAGATCTCCTGGGTACCCAGTACACCGGGGAGCTGTTTTTT
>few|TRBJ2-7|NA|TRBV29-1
CSVPGHDFSYEQYF
TGCAGCGTCCCGGGACACGACTTCTCCTACGAGCAGTACTTC
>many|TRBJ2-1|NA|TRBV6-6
CASSYSTGADNEQFF
TGTGCCAGCAGTTACTCGACGGGGGCGGACAATGAGCAGTTCTTC
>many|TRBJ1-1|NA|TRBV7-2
CASSLPAGGPMNTEAFF
TGTGCCAGCAGCTTACCTGCCGGGGGCCCTATGAACACTGAAGCTTTCTTT
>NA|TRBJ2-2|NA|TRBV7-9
CARRGPLTTMAGKLFF
TGTGCCCGCAGAGGGCCTTTGACCACGATGGCCGGGAAGCTGTTTTTT
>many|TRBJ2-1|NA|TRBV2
CASKPQGYNEQFF
TGTGCCAGCAAACCACAGGGCTACAATGAGCAGTTCTTC
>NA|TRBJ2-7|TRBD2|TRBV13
CASSPAGGREQYF
TGTGCCAGCAGCCCAGCGGGAGGGCGAGAGCAGTACTTC
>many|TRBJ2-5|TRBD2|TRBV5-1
CASSRTTSGRETQYF
TGCGCCAGCAGCCGCACGACTAGCGGGAGAGAGACCCAGTACTTC
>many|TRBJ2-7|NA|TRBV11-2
CASGGSGGDYEQYF
TGTGCCAGCGGGGGTTCCGGGGGCGATTACGAGCAGTACTTC
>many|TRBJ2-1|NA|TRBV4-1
CASSRDSSSYNEQFF
TGTGCCAGCAGTCGCGACTCTAGCTCCTACAATGAGCAGTTCTTC
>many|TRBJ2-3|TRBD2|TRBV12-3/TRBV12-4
CASSLRASGRATDTQYF
TGTGCCAGCAGTTTAAGAGCTAGCGGGAGGGCCACCGATACGCAGTATTTT